This T cell receptor beta chain was identified during a study of identifying expanded T cells in peripheral blood. Repertoires were generated with immunoSEQ multiplex PCR, while TCRdb's copy carries only in-frame clones and drops some. This table holds about 84,000 clones, approximately 84% found once. CDR3 length: 15 residues. Per the germline V gene, CDR1 is SGHTA and CDR2 is FQGNSA. V lost 3 bases and J lost 5, with 17 bases in between. The receptor's source is a person aged 18 to 75 in good health. V is TRBV7-2 and J is TRBJ2-7, with D tentatively TRBD1 (5 bases). The sample was blood. CDR3 sequence reads: CASSFGQGTFDEQYF. Here the CDR3 DNA reads TGTGCCAGCAGCTTCGGTCAGGGTACTTTCGACGAGCAGTACTTC.